A single sample gave rise to the 18 T cell receptor beta chains below, sequenced in a study of siplizumab effects on memory and regulatory T cells. The protocol was immunoSEQ multiplex PCR, while the TCRdb copy is restricted to in-frame clones and leaves out a portion. In the table there are 57,000 or so clones, about 92% of which are singletons. What was sequenced was CD8+ T cells sorted from blood. The source is a human donor in good health.

This clone was observed a handful of times. The genes are TRBV2 and TRBJ2-1; D not resolved. Between the trimmed V and J ends, which lost 7 bases and 3 bases, there was a span of 13 bases. Germline assignment: CDR1 SNHLY and CDR2 FYNNEI. This CDR3 comprises 14 residues. Here the CDR3 DNA reads TGTGCCAGCACCCGGGCCCTGGGCTACAATGAGCAGTTCTTC. This codes for CASTRALGYNEQFF.

The chain combines TRBV29-1 with TRBJ2-5; 11 positions agree with TRBD2. Trimming took 7 bases from V and 3 from J; bases not matched to a gene: 4. Germline V gene sequence: CDR1 SQVTM, CDR2 ANQGSEA. The CDR3 is 13 residues long. CDR3 in DNA: TGCAGCGCCGCGGGACTAGCGGAAGAGACCCAGTACTTC. This codes for CSAAGLAEETQYF.

The gene calls are TRBV29-1 and TRBJ2-7; TRBD2 matches at 7 bases. Germline V gene sequence: CDR1 SQVTM, CDR2 ANQGSEA. With V trimmed by 1 base and J by 2 bases, 5 bases remained unmatched. The CDR3 is 14 amino acids. CDR3 region: CSVEVPGGAYEQYF. Here the CDR3 DNA reads TGCAGCGTTGAAGTCCCGGGGGGAGCCTACGAGCAGTACTTC.

The rearrangement uses TRBV2 and TRBJ1-1; the D is unclear. V was pared by 5 bases and J by 8 bases, with 15 bases between. This CDR3 contains 13 residues. Germline lookup yields CDR1 SNHLY and CDR2 FYNNEI. DNA of the CDR3: TGTGCCAGCAGTCCCAACTCGGGATTAGAAGCTTTCTTT. This translates into CASSPNSGLEAFF.

The rearrangement joins TRBV14 to TRBJ1-4, with D hard to call. CDR3 length: 18 amino acids. Trimming pared 0 bases from V and 3 bases from J, leaving 17 bases between. Germline lookup yields CDR1 SGHDN and CDR2 FVKESK. In nucleotides, the CDR3 is TGTGCCAGCAGCCAAGATCTTCGCGGCGGATGGGCTAATGAAAAACTGTTTTTT. Translating gives CASSQDLRGGWANEKLFF.

The chain uses TRBV6-5 and TRBJ1-5; no clear D gene. V lost 0 bases to trimming and J lost 0 bases, with 6 bases between them. Germline V gives CDR1 MNHEY, CDR2 SVGAGI. The CDR3 consists of 15 residues. The CDR3 DNA sequence: TGTGCCAGCAGTTACTCTTCCGGTAGCAATCAGCCCCAGCATTTT. Protein product: CASSYSSGSNQPQHF.

The chain couples TRBV27 to TRBJ1-2; no firm D call. Deletions cut 3 bases from V and 2 bases from J, with 10 bases between. Germline CDR1 reads MNHEY; CDR2 reads SMNVEV (reference sequence). This CDR3 has 14 residues. The CDR3: CASSLFPGNYGYTF. CDR3 nucleotides: TGTGCCAGCAGTTTGTTCCCGGGCAACTATGGCTACACCTTC.

The table lists this clone with a count of one. V gene TRBV27 combines with J gene TRBJ2-7; 11 bases align to TRBD1. The CDR3 loop spans 14 amino acids. V lost 4 bases to trimming and J lost 2 bases; unmatched junction nucleotides: 1. Germline assignment: CDR1 MNHEY and CDR2 SMNVEV (reference sequence). The CDR3 nucleotides read TGTGCCAGCAGTTGGGGACAGGGGGCCTACGAGCAGTACTTC. Translated, it gives CASSWGQGAYEQYF.

The rearrangement joins TRBV9 to TRBJ2-5; 9 bases are shared with TRBD1. CDR3 length: 14 residues. With V trimmed by 4 bases and J by 1 base, 2 bases remained unmatched. The germline V gene has CDR1 SGDLS and CDR2 YYNGEE. The CDR3: CASSSQGAQETQYF. Written as DNA, the CDR3 is TGTGCCAGCAGCTCACAGGGGGCCCAAGAGACCCAGTACTTC.

This clone was detected only once. CDR3: CASTPLSDTQYF. CDR3 nucleotides: TGTGCCAGCACCCCCCTGTCAGATACGCAGTATTTT. V and J are TRBV7-9 and TRBJ2-3; no clear D gene. With 7 bases removed from V and 4 bases from J, the gap between germline ends came to 9 bases. CDR1 is SEHNR and CDR2 is FQNEAQ in the germline V gene (reference sequence). The CDR3 runs to 12 residues.

The rearrangement links TRBV6-5 to TRBJ1-1; maybe TRBD1 (6 bases). V was clipped by 4 bases and J by 2 bases, with 14 bases between them. The V gene's germline CDR1 is MNHEY and CDR2 SVGAGI. The CDR3 runs to 15 residues. The CDR3 is CASSSVGGLNTEAFF. DNA for the CDR3: TGTGCCAGCAGTTCCGTGGGGGGGCTAAACACTGAAGCTTTCTTT.

V and J are TRBV6-1 and TRBJ2-7; no reliable D call. From germline, CDR1 is MNHNS and CDR2 SASEGT. With 2 bases removed from V and 0 bases from J, the gap between germline ends came to 11 bases. This CDR3 comprises 15 residues. The CDR3 is CASSEFIVSSYEQYF. The DNA for the CDR3 is TGTGCCAGCAGTGAATTCATAGTCAGCTCCTACGAGCAGTACTTC.

The chain carries TRBV28 and TRBJ2-7; TRBD1 is a possible D gene (6 bases). The CDR3 is 12 amino acids. V lost 7 bases to trimming and J lost 0 bases, with 7 bases between them. Germline CDR1 is MDHEN and CDR2 is SYDVKM. The DNA of the CDR3 is TGTGCCAGCACGGACAGCTCCTACGAGCAGTACTTC. This encodes CASTDSSYEQYF.

The rearrangement joins TRBV9 to TRBJ2-1; D gene unclear. This CDR3 spans 12 amino acids. The V and J ends lost 1 base and 1 base respectively, with 0 bases between them. The germline V gene has CDR1 SGDLS and CDR2 YYNGEE. CDR3 nucleotide sequence: TGTGCCAGCAGCGTATCCTACAATGAGCAGTTCTTC. Its translation: CASSVSYNEQFF. The full variable domain, rest sourced from reference TRBV9 and TRBJ2-1, is DSGVTQTPKHLITATGQRVTLRCSPRSGDLSVYWYQQSLDQGLQFLIQYYNGEERAKGNILERFSAQQFPDLHSELNLSSLELGDSALYFCASSVSYNEQFFGPGTRLTVL.

The J gene is TRBJ2-1, the V gene TRBV5-1; tentatively, D is TRBD2 (5 bases). V gave up 3 bases and J gave up 8 bases, with 12 bases separating them. The length of the CDR3 is 13 residues. Per the germline V gene, CDR1 is SGHRS and CDR2 is YFSETQ. The CDR3 spells CASSWGVFYEQFF. The CDR3 region has the DNA TGCGCCAGCAGCTGGGGAGTTTTCTATGAGCAGTTCTTC.

The gene calls are TRBV7-3 and TRBJ1-1, with 10 bases matching TRBD1. With V trimmed by 5 bases and J by 8 bases, 5 bases remained unmatched. The V gene's germline CDR1 is SGHTA and CDR2 FQGTGA. This CDR3 is built from 13 residues. The CDR3 bases are TGTGCCAGCAGCCCGGGGACAGGGGCGGAAGCTTTCTTT. It translates to CASSPGTGAEAFF.

The chain recombines TRBV4-2 with TRBJ1-1; D is unclear. There are 16 residues in the CDR3. The ends were cut back, 0 bases at V and 2 bases at J, with 13 bases in the middle. Germline CDR1 is LGHNA and CDR2 is YNFKEQ. For the CDR3, the DNA is TGTGCCAGCAGCCAAGACCGTCAAGGGTTCAACACTGAAGCTTTCTTT. This gives the protein CASSQDRQGFNTEAFF.

The V call is TRBV19, the J call TRBJ2-3, with a possible D match to TRBD1 (6 bases). V lost 5 bases and J lost 1, with 22 bases in between. Germline V CDR1 and CDR2: LNHDA, SQIVND (reference sequence). The CDR3 is 18 amino acids. The CDR3 protein is CASSSENRAISGTDTQYF. The CDR3 DNA follows: TGTGCCAGTAGTTCAGAAAACAGGGCGATAAGTGGCACAGATACGCAGTATTTT.